A single TCR beta chain is shown here with its context. There were TCR beta CDR3 regions amplified from RNA transcripts. A first-round RT-PCR of the TCR CDR3 used the HTBI primer set. Each CDR3 protein gets one entry after TCRdb re-called the multiplex PCR reads with MiXCR. The data hold roughly 800,000 distinct CDR3 sequences, with more than 30% observed a single time. The CDR3 sequence is 17 residues long. J lost 4 bases, V lost 0 bases, and 4 bases had no gene match. Per germline, CDR1 SGDLS and CDR2 YYNGEE. The source of the sample is a study of T cells in Graves' hyperthyroidism and ophthalmopathy. For Graves' hyperthyroidism to be stable, ophthalmopathy could not progress within 18 months. A roughly 9.3 ml volume of fresh peripheral blood provided the PBMCs.

The gene calls are TRBV9 and TRBJ2-2; 12 bases are a match to TRBD2. What was sequenced was blood. The TCR originated in a man younger than 35 with Graves' hyperthyroidism. Here the CDR3 DNA reads TGTGCCAGCAGCGTAGCGACTAGCGGGGGAACCACCGGGGAGCTGTTTTTT. This codes for CASSVATSGGTTGELFF.